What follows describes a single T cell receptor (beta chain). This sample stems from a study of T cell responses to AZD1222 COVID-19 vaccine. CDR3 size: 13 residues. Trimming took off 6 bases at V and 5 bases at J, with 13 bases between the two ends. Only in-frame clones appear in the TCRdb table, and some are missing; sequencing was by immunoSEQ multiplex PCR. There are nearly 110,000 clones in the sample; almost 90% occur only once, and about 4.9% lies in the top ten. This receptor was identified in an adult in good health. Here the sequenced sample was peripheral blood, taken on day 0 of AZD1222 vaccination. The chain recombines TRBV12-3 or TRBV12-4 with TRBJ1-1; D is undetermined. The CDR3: CASSLRRQTEAFF. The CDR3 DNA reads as TGTGCCAGCAGCCTGAGGCGGCAGACTGAAGCTTTCTTT.